This entry lists 8 T cell receptor beta chains sequenced from one sample in a study of cytomegalovirus exposure and HLA in healthy donors. Using immunoSEQ multiplex PCR, the repertoire was profiled, and TCRdb retains in-frame clones only, with some absent. The sample has 100,000 or so clones; around 84% are singletons. The specimen sequenced was PBMCs. The receptors were sampled from a man between 18 and 35 years old in good health and CMV-seropositive.

This chain links TRBV29-1 with TRBJ2-6; 12 positions agree with TRBD1. The V segment lost 1 base and the J segment 2 bases; nucleotides outside the gene matches: 3. CDR3 length: 17 amino acids. Germline V gene sequence: CDR1 SQVTM, CDR2 ANQGSEA. The CDR3 bases are TGCAGCGTTGAAGGGGACAGGGGGCTCACTGGGGCCAACGTCCTGACTTTC. It encodes CSVEGDRGLTGANVLTF.

The rearrangement joins TRBV30 to TRBJ2-5, with D perhaps TRBD2 (6 bases). The ends were cut back, 1 base at V and 4 bases at J, with 22 bases in the middle. In germline, CDR1 is GTSNPN, CDR2 SVGIG (reference sequence). CDR3 length equals 17 residues. The CDR3 sequence is CAWSANGGRTSVETQYF. The CDR3, as DNA: TGTGCCTGGAGTGCCAACGGGGGTCGGACGTCGGTAGAGACCCAGTACTTC.

This sequence joins TRBV5-1 and TRBJ2-1; TRBD2 is a possible D gene (6 bases). V was shortened by 3 bases and J by 5 bases, with 12 bases between the two germline ends. Germline CDR1 is SGHRS and CDR2 is YFSETQ. The CDR3 contains 14 residues. CDR3 loop: CASSSGTFNNEQFF. The DNA for the CDR3 is TGCGCCAGCAGCTCCGGGACTTTTAACAATGAGCAGTTCTTC.

The rearrangement links TRBV9 to TRBJ2-3; possible D gene TRBD1, 5 bases. The length of the CDR3 is 15 residues. V was cut by 5 bases and J by 3 bases, with 16 bases left in between. CDR1 is SGDLS, CDR2 YYNGEE, per germline. CDR3 sequence reads: CASSATARATDTQYF. CDR3 DNA sequence: TGTGCCAGCAGTGCCACGGCCAGGGCTACAGATACGCAGTATTTT.

This clone was counted a single time. V gene TRBV6-5 combines with J gene TRBJ2-7, with TRBD1 matching 9 bases. Germline trimming cut 0 bases from V and 3 bases from J; bases unmatched to any gene: 3. Per the germline V gene, CDR1 is MNHEY and CDR2 is SVGAGI. This CDR3 is built from 15 residues. The chain's CDR3 is CASSYSSGQGYEQYF. As DNA, the CDR3 is TGTGCCAGCAGTTACTCGTCGGGACAGGGCTACGAGCAGTACTTC.

CDR3 bases: TGTGCCAGCAGGAAGGACAGGGAAGAGACCCAGTACTTC. It translates to CASRKDREETQYF. This chain uses TRBV6-1 with TRBJ2-5; 8 bases match TRBD1. CDR3 length equals 13 residues. CDR1 is MNHNS, CDR2 SASEGT, per germline. V lost 6 bases and J lost 3; bases outside the gene matches: 3.

The chain employs TRBV4-1 and TRBJ2-7; maybe TRBD1 (5 bases). Trimming shortened V by 4 bases and J by 2 bases, and 18 bases separated the two germline ends. Germline CDR1 is MGHRA and CDR2 is YSYEKL. The length of the CDR3 is 16 residues. CDR3 loop: CASSPHPQGTTYEQYF. The CDR3 DNA is TGCGCCAGCAGCCCACACCCCCAGGGAACGACCTACGAGCAGTACTTC.

CDR3 region: CASSSGASGKADTQYF. The DNA of the CDR3 is TGCGCCAGCAGTTCCGGAGCTAGCGGGAAAGCAGATACGCAGTATTTT. The chain carries TRBV10-1 and TRBJ2-3, with 9 bases aligning to TRBD2. V lost 5 bases, J lost 4 bases, and 10 bases stayed unmatched. CDR3 size: 16 residues. CDR1 is WNHNN and CDR2 is SYGVQD in the germline V gene (reference sequence).